The clone carrying this T cell receptor beta chain has just a few counts. Its antigen is undetermined. Per individual sample, total RNA of at least 6 micrograms was extracted. Together with a sample-barcoded 5' primer, a J-beta primer mix was included in a second PCR lasting roughly 6 to 12 cycles. Each cDNA molecule, via a template-switch adaptor with 12 random nucleotides, was tagged. TCRdb recomputed calls from the 5' RACE reads with MiXCR, one row per CDR3 protein. This table holds around 1.1 million distinct CDR3 sequences, more than 30% found once. The record originates from a study of blood T cells in healthy people across ages. Findings and caveats of the study: Naive T cell percentage showed a strong correlation with the diversity of TCR beta. With age, beta diversity per million T cells declined roughly linearly, significantly by about 37.

Germline assignment: CDR1 LGHDT and CDR2 YNNKEL (reference sequence). The V end was cut by 3 bases, the J end by 6 bases, with 14 bases between. This CDR3 spans 14 amino acids. Sequencing used blood. The sequence derives from a man aged 18-30 years in good health. The chain uses TRBV3-1 and TRBJ1-1; maybe TRBD1 (5 bases). The CDR3 here is CASSHPTGGAEAFF. DNA for the CDR3: TGTGCCAGCAGCCATCCTACAGGTGGGGCTGAAGCTTTCTTT.